This T cell receptor beta chain was sequenced for a study of cytomegalovirus exposure and HLA in healthy donors. For the study at large: The roughly 110 validation repertoires used the same platform as the approximately 620 first-cohort repertoires (as reported by a later analysis).

This clone was detected once. The data were produced by immunoSEQ multiplex PCR, yet TCRdb's version contains in-frame clones alone and is incomplete. Counted here are some 170,000 clones, around 87% occurring once; the ten biggest clones make up about 1.5%. The donors were part of the validation cohort of 120 subjects. That cohort was separate from the first cohort, which comprised 666 subjects. The sequenced sample was PBMCs. This receptor was identified in a woman between 25 and 40 years old in good health and CMV-seronegative.

The CDR3 DNA reads TGCGCCAGCAGCCAAGACGGGACTGTTCAAGAGACCCAGTACTTC. This codes for CASSQDGTVQETQYF. The J gene is TRBJ2-5, the V gene TRBV4-3; a possible D gene is TRBD2 (6 bases). Per germline, CDR1 LGHNA and CDR2 YSLEER. Trimming took off 0 bases at V and 2 bases at J, with 10 bases between the two ends. The CDR3 has 15 residues.